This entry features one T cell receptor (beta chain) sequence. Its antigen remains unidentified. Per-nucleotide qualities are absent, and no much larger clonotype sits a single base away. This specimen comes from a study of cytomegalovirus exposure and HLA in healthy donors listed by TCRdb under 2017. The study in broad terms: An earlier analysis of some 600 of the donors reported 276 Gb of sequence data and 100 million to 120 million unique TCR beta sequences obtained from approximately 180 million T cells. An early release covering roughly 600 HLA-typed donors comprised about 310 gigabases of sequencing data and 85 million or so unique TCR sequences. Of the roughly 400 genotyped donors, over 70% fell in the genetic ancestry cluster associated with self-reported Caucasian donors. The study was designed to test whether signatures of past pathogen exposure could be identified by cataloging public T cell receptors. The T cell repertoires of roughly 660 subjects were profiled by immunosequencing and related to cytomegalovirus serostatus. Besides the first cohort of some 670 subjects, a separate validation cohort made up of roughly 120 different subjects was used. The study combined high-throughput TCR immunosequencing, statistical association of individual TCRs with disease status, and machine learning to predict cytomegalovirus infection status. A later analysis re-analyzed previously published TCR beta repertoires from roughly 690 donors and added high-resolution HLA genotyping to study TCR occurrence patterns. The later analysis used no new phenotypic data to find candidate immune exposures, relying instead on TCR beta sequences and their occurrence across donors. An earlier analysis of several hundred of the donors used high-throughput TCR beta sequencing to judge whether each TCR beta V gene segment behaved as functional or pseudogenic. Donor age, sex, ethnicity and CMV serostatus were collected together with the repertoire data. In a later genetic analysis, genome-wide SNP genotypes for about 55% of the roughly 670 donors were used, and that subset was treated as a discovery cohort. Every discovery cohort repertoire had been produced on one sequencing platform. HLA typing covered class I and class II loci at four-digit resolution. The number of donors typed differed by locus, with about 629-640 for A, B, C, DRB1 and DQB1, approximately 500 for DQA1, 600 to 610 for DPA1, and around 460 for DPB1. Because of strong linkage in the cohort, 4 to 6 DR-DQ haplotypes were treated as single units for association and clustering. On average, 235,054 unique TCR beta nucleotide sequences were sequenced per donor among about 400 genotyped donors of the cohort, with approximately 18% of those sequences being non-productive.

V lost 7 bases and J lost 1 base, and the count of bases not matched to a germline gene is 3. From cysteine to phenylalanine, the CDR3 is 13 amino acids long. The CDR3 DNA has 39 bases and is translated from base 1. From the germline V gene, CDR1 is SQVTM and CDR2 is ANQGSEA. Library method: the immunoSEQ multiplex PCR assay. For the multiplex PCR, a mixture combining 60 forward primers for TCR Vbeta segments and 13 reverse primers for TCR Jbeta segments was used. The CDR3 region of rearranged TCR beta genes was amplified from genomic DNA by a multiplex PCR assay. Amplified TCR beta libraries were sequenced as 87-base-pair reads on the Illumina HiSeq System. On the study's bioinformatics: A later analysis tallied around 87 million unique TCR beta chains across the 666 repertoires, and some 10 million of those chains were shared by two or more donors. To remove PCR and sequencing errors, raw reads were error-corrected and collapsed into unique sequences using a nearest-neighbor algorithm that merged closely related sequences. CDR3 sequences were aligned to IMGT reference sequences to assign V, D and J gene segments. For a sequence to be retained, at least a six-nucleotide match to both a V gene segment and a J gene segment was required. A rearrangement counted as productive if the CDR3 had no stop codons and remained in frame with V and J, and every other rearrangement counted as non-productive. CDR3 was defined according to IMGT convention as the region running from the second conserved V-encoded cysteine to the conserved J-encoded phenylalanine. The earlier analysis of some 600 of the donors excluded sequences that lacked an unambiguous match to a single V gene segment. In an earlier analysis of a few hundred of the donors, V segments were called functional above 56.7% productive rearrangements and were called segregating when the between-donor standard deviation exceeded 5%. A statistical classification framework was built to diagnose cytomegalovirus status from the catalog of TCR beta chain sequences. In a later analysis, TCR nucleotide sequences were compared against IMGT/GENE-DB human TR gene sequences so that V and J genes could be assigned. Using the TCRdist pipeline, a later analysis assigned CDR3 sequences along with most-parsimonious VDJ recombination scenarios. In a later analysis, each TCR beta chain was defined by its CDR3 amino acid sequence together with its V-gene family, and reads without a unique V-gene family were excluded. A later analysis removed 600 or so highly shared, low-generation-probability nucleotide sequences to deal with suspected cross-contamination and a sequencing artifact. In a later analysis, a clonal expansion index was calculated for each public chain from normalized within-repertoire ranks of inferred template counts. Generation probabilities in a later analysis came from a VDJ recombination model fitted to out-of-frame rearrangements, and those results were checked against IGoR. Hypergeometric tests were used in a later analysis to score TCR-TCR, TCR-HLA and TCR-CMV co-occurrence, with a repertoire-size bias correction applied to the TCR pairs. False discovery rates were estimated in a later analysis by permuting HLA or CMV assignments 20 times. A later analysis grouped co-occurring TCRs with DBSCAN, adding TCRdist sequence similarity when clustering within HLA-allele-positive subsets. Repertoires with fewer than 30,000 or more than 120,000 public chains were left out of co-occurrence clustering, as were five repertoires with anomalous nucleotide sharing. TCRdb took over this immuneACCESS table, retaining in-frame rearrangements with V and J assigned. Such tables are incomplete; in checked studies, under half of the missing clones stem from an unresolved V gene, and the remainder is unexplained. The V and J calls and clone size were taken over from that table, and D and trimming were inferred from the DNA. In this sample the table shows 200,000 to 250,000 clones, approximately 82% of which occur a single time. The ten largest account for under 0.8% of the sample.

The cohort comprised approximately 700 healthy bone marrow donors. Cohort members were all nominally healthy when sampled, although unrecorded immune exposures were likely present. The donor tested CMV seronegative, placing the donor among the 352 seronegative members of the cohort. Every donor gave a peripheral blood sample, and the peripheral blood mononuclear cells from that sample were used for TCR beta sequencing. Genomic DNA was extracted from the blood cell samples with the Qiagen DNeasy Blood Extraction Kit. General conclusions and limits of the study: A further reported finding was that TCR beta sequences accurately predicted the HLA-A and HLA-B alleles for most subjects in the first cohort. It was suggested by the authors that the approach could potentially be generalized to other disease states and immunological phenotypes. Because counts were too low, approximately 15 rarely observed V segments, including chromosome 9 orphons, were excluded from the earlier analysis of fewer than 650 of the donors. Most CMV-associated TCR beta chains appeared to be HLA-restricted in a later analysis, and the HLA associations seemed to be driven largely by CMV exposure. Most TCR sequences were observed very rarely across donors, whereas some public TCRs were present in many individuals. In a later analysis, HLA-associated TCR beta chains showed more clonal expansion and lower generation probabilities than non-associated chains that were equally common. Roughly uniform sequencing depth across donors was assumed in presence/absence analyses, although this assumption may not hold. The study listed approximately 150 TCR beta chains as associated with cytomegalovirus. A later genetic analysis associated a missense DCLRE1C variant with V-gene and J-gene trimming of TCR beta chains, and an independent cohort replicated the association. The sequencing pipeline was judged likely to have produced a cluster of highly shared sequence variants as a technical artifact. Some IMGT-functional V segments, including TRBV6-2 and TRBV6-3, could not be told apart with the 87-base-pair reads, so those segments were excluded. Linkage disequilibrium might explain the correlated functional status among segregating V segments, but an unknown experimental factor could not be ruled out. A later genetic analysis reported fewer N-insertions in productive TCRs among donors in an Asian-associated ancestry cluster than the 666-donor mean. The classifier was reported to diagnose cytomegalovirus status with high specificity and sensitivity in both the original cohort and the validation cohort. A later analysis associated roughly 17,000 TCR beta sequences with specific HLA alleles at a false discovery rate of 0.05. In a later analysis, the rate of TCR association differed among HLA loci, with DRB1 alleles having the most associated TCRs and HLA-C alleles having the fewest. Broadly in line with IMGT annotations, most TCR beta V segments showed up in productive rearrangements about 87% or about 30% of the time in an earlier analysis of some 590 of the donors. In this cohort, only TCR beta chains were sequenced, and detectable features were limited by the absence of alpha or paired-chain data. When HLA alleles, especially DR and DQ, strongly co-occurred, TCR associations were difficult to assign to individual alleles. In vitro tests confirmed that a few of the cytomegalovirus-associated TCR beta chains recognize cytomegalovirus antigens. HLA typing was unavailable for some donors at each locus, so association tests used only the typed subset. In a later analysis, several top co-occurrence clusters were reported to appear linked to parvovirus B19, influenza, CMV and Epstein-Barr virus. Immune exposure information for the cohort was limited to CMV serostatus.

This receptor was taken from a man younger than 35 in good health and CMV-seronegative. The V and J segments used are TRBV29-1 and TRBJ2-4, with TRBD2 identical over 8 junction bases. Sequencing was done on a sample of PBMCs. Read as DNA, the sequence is TGCAGCGCCTGCGGGGGGGCCAAAAACATTCAGTACTTC. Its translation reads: CSACGGAKNIQYF.